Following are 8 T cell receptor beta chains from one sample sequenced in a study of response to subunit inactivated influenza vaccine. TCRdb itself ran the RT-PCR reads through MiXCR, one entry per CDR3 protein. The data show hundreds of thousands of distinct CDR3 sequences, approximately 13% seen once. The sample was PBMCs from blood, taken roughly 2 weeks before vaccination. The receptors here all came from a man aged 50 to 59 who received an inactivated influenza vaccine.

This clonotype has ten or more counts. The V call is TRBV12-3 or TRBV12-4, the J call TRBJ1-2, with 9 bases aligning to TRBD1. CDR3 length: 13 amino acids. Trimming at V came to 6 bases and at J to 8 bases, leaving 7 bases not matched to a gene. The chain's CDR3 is CASRGDRAGGYTF. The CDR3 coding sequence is TGTGCCAGCAGAGGGGACAGGGCAGGCGGCTACACCTTC.

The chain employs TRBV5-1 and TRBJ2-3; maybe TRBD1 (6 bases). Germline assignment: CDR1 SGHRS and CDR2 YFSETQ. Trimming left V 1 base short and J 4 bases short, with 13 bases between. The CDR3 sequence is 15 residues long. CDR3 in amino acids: CASSLWGQGPDTQYF. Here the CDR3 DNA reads TGCGCCAGCAGCTTGTGGGGCCAGGGGCCAGATACGCAGTATTTT. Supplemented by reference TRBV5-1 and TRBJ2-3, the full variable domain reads KAGVTQTPRYLIKTRGQQVTLSCSPISGHRSVSWYQQTPGQGLQFLFEYFSETQRNKGNFPGRFSGRQFSNSRSEMNVSTLELGDSALYLCASSLWGQGPDTQYFGPGTRLTVL.

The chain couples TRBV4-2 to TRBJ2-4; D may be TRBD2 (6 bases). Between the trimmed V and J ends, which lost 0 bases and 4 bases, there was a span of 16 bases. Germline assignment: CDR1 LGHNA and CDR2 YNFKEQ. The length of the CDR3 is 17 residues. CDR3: CASSQESLYGGKNIQYF. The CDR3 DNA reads TGTGCCAGCAGCCAAGAATCTCTGTACGGGGGAAAAAACATTCAGTACTTC.

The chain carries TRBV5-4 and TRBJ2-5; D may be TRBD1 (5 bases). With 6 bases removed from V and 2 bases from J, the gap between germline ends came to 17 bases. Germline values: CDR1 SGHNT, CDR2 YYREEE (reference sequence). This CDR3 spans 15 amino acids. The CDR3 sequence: CASTAGGALQETQYF. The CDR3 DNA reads TGTGCCAGCACCGCTGGTGGGGCCCTTCAAGAGACCCAGTACTTC.

The CDR3 DNA sequence: TGTGCCAGCAGCCGAGCGGGGAGGGGAGTAGACACTGAAGCTTTCTTT. Protein: CASSRAGRGVDTEAFF. The J gene is TRBJ1-1, the V gene TRBV3-1; D may be TRBD1 (5 bases). Trimming took 4 bases from V and 3 from J, leaving 18 bases between them. Germline loops: CDR1 LGHDT, CDR2 YNNKEL (reference sequence). CDR3 size: 16 residues.

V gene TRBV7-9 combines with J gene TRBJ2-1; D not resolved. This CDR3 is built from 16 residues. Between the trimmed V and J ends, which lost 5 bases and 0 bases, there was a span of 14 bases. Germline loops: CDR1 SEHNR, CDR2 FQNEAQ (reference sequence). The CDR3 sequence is CASSPVYSPSYNEQFF. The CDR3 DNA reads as TGTGCCAGCAGCCCGGTGTACAGCCCCTCCTACAATGAGCAGTTCTTC.

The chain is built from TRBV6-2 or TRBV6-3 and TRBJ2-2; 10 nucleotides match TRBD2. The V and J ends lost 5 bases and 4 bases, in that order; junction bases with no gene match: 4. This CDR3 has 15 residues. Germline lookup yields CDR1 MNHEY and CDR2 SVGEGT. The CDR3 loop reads CASSSGGARTGELFF. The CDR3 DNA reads TGTGCCAGCAGTAGCGGGGGGGCTCGCACCGGGGAGCTGTTTTTT.

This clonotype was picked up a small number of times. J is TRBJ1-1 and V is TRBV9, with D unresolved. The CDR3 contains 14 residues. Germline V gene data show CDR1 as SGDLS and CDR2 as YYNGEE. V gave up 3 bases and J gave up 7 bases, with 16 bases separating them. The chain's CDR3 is CASSGGSGKGEAFF. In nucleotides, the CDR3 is TGTGCCAGCAGCGGGGGATCCGGGAAGGGTGAAGCTTTCTTT.